A selection of T cell receptor beta chains follows, all from one sample in a study of blood T cell repertoires in COVID-19. Generated by immunoSEQ multiplex PCR, the TCRdb table keeps only in-frame clones and is missing some. The table lists about 250,000 clones, approximately 89% of them singletons. The specimen was PBMCs or T cells enriched from blood (not recorded which). These receptors originate from a woman in her thirties or forties who had been exposed to COVID-19. Both conserved end residues are part of each CDR3. The order of the fields is V gene, D gene, clone size, J gene, CDR3 DNA, CDR3 protein. A D gene is named only where the DNA matches it firmly. Only some rows state a clone size, as once, few, many or a class for expanded clones.

>TRBV7-9|.|.|TRBJ1-2
TGTGCCAGCAGCTCCGGGGGCTATGGCTACACCTTC
CASSSGGYGYTF
>TRBV4-3|TRBD2|.|TRBJ2-2
TGCGCCAGCAGCCCCCTCGCCGGCAGCGGGGGAGAGCCCGGGGAGCTGTTTTTT
CASSPLAGSGGEPGELFF
>TRBV7-9|TRBD1|.|TRBJ2-1
TGTGCCAGCAAAAGGGGGACAGGGGCCCAAGAGCAGTTCTTC
CASKRGTGAQEQFF
>TRBV25-1|.|.|TRBJ2-5
TGTGCCAGCAGTGTGCAACGGGGGACCCAGTACTTC
CASSVQRGTQYF
>TRBV21-1|.|.|TRBJ1-2
TGTGCCAGCAGCAAAAAGGGGGACAGGGGCGGGTGCTATGGCTACACCTTC
CASSKKGDRGGCYGYTF
>TRBV5-1|.|.|TRBJ1-2
TGCGCCAGCAGCTTGGGTAACAGCCCGGCCGTTGAGTATGGCTACACCTTC
CASSLGNSPAVEYGYTF
>TRBV7-9|.|.|TRBJ2-3
TGTGCCAGCAGCTTAGGGGGGCCGGGGAGCACAGATACGCAGTATTTT
CASSLGGPGSTDTQYF
>TRBV9|TRBD1|.|TRBJ2-4
TGTGCCAGCAGCGTAGATGGGGCAGGGGGCAAAAACATTCAGTACTTC
CASSVDGAGGKNIQYF
>TRBV27|TRBD1|.|TRBJ2-5
TGTGCCAGCAGTTTGGAAGGCAGGGGGAGAGAGACCCAGTACTTC
CASSLEGRGRETQYF
>TRBV21-1|.|.|TRBJ1-1
TGTGCCAGCAGCGACAGGGATGAGAGCACTGAAGCTTTCTTT
CASSDRDESTEAFF
>TRBV4-2|.|.|TRBJ1-3
TGTGCCAGCAGCCAGGGAACCGGGACAACTGGAAACACCATATATTTT
CASSQGTGTTGNTIYF
>TRBV12-3/TRBV12-4|TRBD1|.|TRBJ1-1
TGTGCCAGCAGTCCCCGGGACAGGACAGAAGCTTTCTTT
CASSPRDRTEAFF
>TRBV5-4|TRBD1|once|TRBJ2-5
TGTGCCAGTAATAGAAATCCAGGGGGAGAGACCCAGTACTTC
CASNRNPGGETQYF
>TRBV4-2|.|.|TRBJ1-4
TGTGCCAGCAGCCAAGTATCTTGGGGGGCAACTAATGAAAAACTGTTTTTT
CASSQVSWGATNEKLFF
>TRBV24-1|.|.|TRBJ1-2
TGTGCCACCAGTGACCGCGGTGATGGCTACACCTTC
CATSDRGDGYTF
>TRBV7-9|TRBD1|.|TRBJ1-1
TGTGCCAGTGACAGGGGGCAGGGGACTGAAGCTTTCTTT
CASDRGQGTEAFF
>TRBV5-1|.|once|TRBJ1-2
TGTGCCAGCAGCTTCCGGACAGCCAACTATGGCTACACCTTC
CASSFRTANYGYTF
>TRBV4-2|TRBD1|.|TRBJ1-4
TGTGCCAGCAGCGGAACTACAGGGGCAGCTAATGAAAAACTGTTTTTT
CASSGTTGAANEKLFF
>TRBV5-1|.|.|TRBJ1-4
TGCGCCAGCAGCTCGACCCCGGGGGCGGGGGATGAAAAACTGTTTTTT
CASSSTPGAGDEKLFF
>TRBV19|TRBD1|.|TRBJ1-1
TGTGCCAGTAGTCCCCGCGCAGGGGGGAACACTGAAGCTTTCTTT
CASSPRAGGNTEAFF
>TRBV7-2|TRBD1|.|TRBJ1-2
TGTGCCAGCAGCGAACAGGGGTCGAAGGGCTACACCTTC
CASSEQGSKGYTF
>TRBV27|TRBD2|.|TRBJ2-1
TGTGCCAGCAGTTTCCAAGCGGGAGTGTACAATGAGCAGTTCTTC
CASSFQAGVYNEQFF
>TRBV21-1|.|few|TRBJ1-1
TGTGCCAGCAGCAAAGTCCCCGGACAGGGCGACACTGAAGCTTTCTTT
CASSKVPGQGDTEAFF
>TRBV3-1/TRBV3-2|TRBD1|.|TRBJ1-6
TGTGCCAGCAGCCCCGACAGGGCCATGCCTCTCCACTTT
CASSPDRAMPLHF
>TRBV20-1|TRBD1|.|TRBJ2-3
TGCAGGGGGGATTTCGCGGGACAGGGGTATTTT
CRGDFAGQGYF
>TRBV13|.|.|TRBJ1-2
TGTGCCAGCTTGGACAGTACCACTGGCTACACCTTC
CASLDSTTGYTF
>TRBV5-1|.|.|TRBJ2-6
TGTGCCAGCAGCCCGGGACTGAGGGCCAACGTCCTGACTTTC
CASSPGLRANVLTF
>TRBV18|TRBD2|.|TRBJ2-5
TGTGCCAGCTCACCACCCACGTGGGCGGGGGGCCAAGAGACCCAGTACTTC
CASSPPTWAGGQETQYF
>TRBV7-8|.|.|TRBJ1-1
TGTGCCAGCAGCGACGGGGGGAGAAACACTGAAGCTTTCTTT
CASSDGGRNTEAFF
>TRBV27|TRBD2|.|TRBJ2-1
TGTGCCAGCAGTTTGGCTAGCGGGAGAAATGAGCAGTTCTTC
CASSLASGRNEQFF
>TRBV29-1|TRBD2|few|TRBJ2-2
TGCAGCGTTAGGACTAGCGGGGCGGCCGGGGAGCTGTTTTTT
CSVRTSGAAGELFF
>TRBV4-2|TRBD2|.|TRBJ2-7
TGTGCCAGCAGCCAAGATGTTGCGCGGGGGTCGGCCTCCTACGAGCAGTACTTC
CASSQDVARGSASYEQYF
>TRBV5-6|TRBD1|.|TRBJ1-6
TGTGCCAGCAGCCAGGCAGGGGGACGGTATAATTCACCCCTCCACTTT
CASSQAGGRYNSPLHF
>TRBV5-5|TRBD1|.|TRBJ2-7
TGTGCCAGCAGCTCGGACAGGGGGGGATTTATCCCCTCCTACGAGCAGTACTTC
CASSSDRGGFIPSYEQYF
>TRBV4-2|.|.|TRBJ1-5
TGTGCCAGCAGCCAAGATTGGGCGGGTCAGCCCCAGCATTTT
CASSQDWAGQPQHF
>TRBV13|.|.|TRBJ1-6
TGTGCCAGCAGCTCACAGGACTATAATTCACCCCTCCACTTT
CASSSQDYNSPLHF
>TRBV25-1|TRBD1|.|TRBJ1-4
TGTGCCAGCAGTGTCGGACAGGGATCTAATGAAAAACTGTTTTTT
CASSVGQGSNEKLFF
>TRBV19|.|.|TRBJ1-1
TGTGCCAGTAGTAACAGGGCATTGGTGAACACTGAAGCTTTCTTT
CASSNRALVNTEAFF
>TRBV30|.|.|TRBJ1-3
TGTGCCTGGAGCCTAGGCGGAAACACCATATATTTT
CAWSLGGNTIYF
>TRBV9|TRBD1|.|TRBJ1-2
TGTGCCAGCAGCGTAGCTAACAGGGGGCCGAGTAGCGGCTACACCTTC
CASSVANRGPSSGYTF
>TRBV27|.|.|TRBJ1-1
TGTGCCAGCAATGGGGGGGGGACTGAAGCTTTCTTT
CASNGGGTEAFF
>TRBV7-8|.|.|TRBJ2-2
TGTGCCAGCAGCTCCCCAGGGGGGCGTTACACCGGGGAGCTGTTTTTT
CASSSPGGRYTGELFF
>TRBV7-3|TRBD1|.|TRBJ2-1
TGTGCCAGCAGCTTAAGTTGGGACAGTGGAAATGAGCAGTTCTTC
CASSLSWDSGNEQFF